This T cell receptor beta chain appears in the sequencing data of a study of T cell changes during pregnancy in multiple sclerosis. This clone has only one observation. Produced via immunoSEQ multiplex PCR; TCRdb's table is partial and in-frame only. The table includes some 41,000 clones, about 88% detected once. The CDR3 contains 14 residues. Trimming stripped 2 bases from V and 3 bases from J, with 10 bases between. Per germline, CDR1 LNHDA and CDR2 SQIVND (reference sequence). The receptor's source is a female donor with multiple sclerosis, enrolled in a pregnancy study. This chain uses TRBV19 with TRBJ1-1; possible D gene TRBD1, 6 bases. Here the sequenced sample was CD8+ T cells from peripheral blood mononuclear cells, taken in the first trimester of pregnancy. The CDR3 DNA reads as TGTGCCAGTAGTATACCCAGGGGCCACACTGAAGCTTTCTTT. Protein: CASSIPRGHTEAFF.